The 12 T cell receptor beta chains below all came from one sample that was sequenced in a study of shared clonotypes between healthy human individuals. Sequenced by immunoSEQ multiplex PCR; TCRdb stores in-frame clones only, minus some. The sample includes under 2,500,000 clones, 90% to 97% of them seen just once. Sequencing was carried out using naive CD4+ T cells sorted from blood. As for subset: CD45RA+ positively selected. The receptors were gathered from a man aged 18 to 30 in good health.

The J gene is TRBJ1-2, the V gene TRBV27; D gene unclear. Trimming stripped 2 bases from V and 0 bases from J, with 10 bases between. The CDR3 totals 15 residues. Germline CDR1 is MNHEY and CDR2 is SMNVEV (reference sequence). This CDR3 reads CASSLTGVSNYGYTF. In nucleotides, the CDR3 is TGTGCCAGCAGTTTAACGGGAGTCTCTAACTATGGCTACACCTTC.

The chain couples TRBV5-1 to TRBJ2-7; D ambiguous. Germline V lookup: CDR1 SGHRS, CDR2 YFSETQ. Trimming took off 3 bases at V and 2 bases at J, with 9 bases between the two ends. The CDR3 is 13 amino acids. The CDR3 region is CASSSDLTYEQYF. The CDR3 region has the DNA TGCGCCAGCAGCTCTGACCTGACCTACGAGCAGTACTTC.

The CDR3 region has the DNA TGTGCCAGCAGCGTAGCTACGCCGGTTTACCTTAACACCGGGGAGCTGTTTTTT. Translating it yields CASSVATPVYLNTGELFF. This chain connects TRBV9 to TRBJ2-2, with D hard to call. The CDR3 is 18 residues long. V was clipped by 0 bases and J by 2 bases, with 17 bases between them. CDR1 and CDR2 from the germline V gene are SGDLS and YYNGEE.

This sequence joins TRBV28 and TRBJ1-1; unclear D gene. Germline V gene sequence: CDR1 MDHEN, CDR2 SYDVKM. V was clipped by 2 bases and J by 3 bases, with 13 bases between them. This CDR3 contains 15 residues. The CDR3 sequence is CASSLTGISDTEAFF. The CDR3 bases are TGTGCCAGCAGTTTAACGGGAATCTCCGACACTGAAGCTTTCTTT.

This clone was detected once. This rearrangement joins TRBV12-5 to TRBJ2-3; D not certain. Trimming removed 6 bases at V and 4 bases at J, with 11 bases between. CDR3 length equals 13 residues. The V gene's germline CDR1 is LGHNT and CDR2 FRNRAP. The CDR3 sequence is CASGTYWADTQYF. In nucleotides, the CDR3 is TGTGCTAGTGGGACCTACTGGGCAGATACGCAGTATTTT. The full variable domain, in which reference TRBV12-5 and TRBJ2-3 provide the parts outside the CDR3, is DARVTQTPRHKVTEMGQEVTMRCQPILGHNTVFWYRQTMMQGLELLAYFRNRAPLDDSGMPKDRFSAEMPDATLATLKIQPSEPRDSAVYFCASGTYWADTQYFGPGTRLTVL.

The gene calls are TRBV29-1 and TRBJ1-1, with D maybe TRBD1 (5 bases). The CDR3 loop spans 12 amino acids. Looked up from germline, CDR1 is SQVTM and CDR2 is ANQGSEA. V lost 8 bases and J lost 1, with 11 bases in between. The CDR3 nucleotides are TGCAGCTCCCGACAGCCGAACACTGAAGCTTTCTTT. Protein product: CSSRQPNTEAFF.

Comments on this clone: This sample also contains other DNA sequences that code for the same CDR3. This chain links TRBV5-1 with TRBJ1-1, with TRBD1 matching 8 bases. Germline values: CDR1 SGHRS, CDR2 YFSETQ. Trimming took 4 bases from V and 1 from J; bases not matched to a gene: 3. The CDR3 has 14 amino acids. The DNA of the CDR3 is TGCGCCAGCAGCCCACAGGGGGGGAACACTGAAGCTTTCTTT. Translation: CASSPQGGNTEAFF.

The chain uses TRBV11-2 and TRBJ2-3; D is unclear. Trimming took off 4 bases at V and 1 base at J, with 12 bases between the two ends. CDR1 is SGHAT, CDR2 FQNNGV, per germline. This CDR3 has 15 amino acids. The CDR3 loop reads CASSSRSTGTDTQYF. The CDR3 nucleotides read TGTGCCAGCAGCTCCCGATCAACTGGCACAGATACGCAGTATTTT.

J is TRBJ2-3 and V is TRBV2; TRBD2 matches 10 bases. CDR1 and CDR2 (germline): SNHLY, FYNNEI. The CDR3 spans 16 residues. V shed 8 bases, J shed 4 bases, and the junction held 12 bases outside the gene matches. The CDR3 loop reads CASGTSLLAGADTQYF. The CDR3 bases are TGTGCCAGCGGAACTTCCCTTCTAGCGGGAGCAGATACGCAGTATTTT.

The chain employs TRBV10-3 and TRBJ2-3, with 8 bases aligning to TRBD2. The trim removed 5 bases at V and 1 base at J, leaving 5 bases unmatched. Germline loops: CDR1 ENHRY, CDR2 SYGVKD. This CDR3 comprises 15 residues. The CDR3 DNA reads TGTGCCATCAGTTTAACGACTAGCGGCACAGATACGCAGTATTTT. Encoded protein: CAISLTTSGTDTQYF.

This CDR3 reads CASRTEFNYGYTF. The CDR3 DNA reads TGTGCCAGTAGGACAGAATTTAACTATGGCTACACCTTC. The chain carries TRBV2 and TRBJ1-2, with D possibly TRBD1 on 6 matching bases. V was clipped by 9 bases and J by 1 base, with 12 bases between them. CDR3 length: 13 amino acids. The germline gives CDR1 SNHLY, CDR2 FYNNEI.

The CDR3 nucleotides are TGTGCCAGCAGTGCGACTAGCGGGAGATTGTGGAACAATGAGCAGTTCTTC. Its protein is CASSATSGRLWNNEQFF. The chain links TRBV2 to TRBJ2-1, with 12 nucleotides matching TRBD2. The junction had 9 bases not matched to a gene; V was cut back by 4 bases and J by 5 bases. The V gene's germline CDR1 is SNHLY and CDR2 FYNNEI. The CDR3 sequence is 17 residues long.